Each of the 8 T cell receptor beta chains below was sequenced from the same sample in a study of identical twins. MiXCR was run by TCRdb on the 5' RACE reads, yielding one entry per CDR3 protein. The table has under 900,000 distinct CDR3 sequences, 15% to 20% seen once. These data were likewise used in another study, on T cells expressing NK-cell markers.

The source material was PBMCs. These receptors were obtained from a woman under 30 in good health.

This clonotype was counted only a few times. The chain is built from TRBV6-5 and TRBJ2-1; D possibly corresponds to TRBD1 (6 bases). Germline lookup yields CDR1 MNHEY and CDR2 SVGAGI. CDR3 length equals 12 residues. This chain's CDR3 is CAAWGLNNEQFF. Written as DNA, the CDR3 is TGTGCTGCGTGGGGGCTTAACAATGAGCAGTTCTTC.

The chain joins TRBV25-1 to TRBJ2-3; 7 nucleotides align to TRBD1. In germline, CDR1 is MGHDK, CDR2 SYGVNS. The CDR3 covers 16 residues. V dropped 4 bases and J dropped 6; count of bases not matched to a gene: 13. CDR3 sequence reads: CASSGRDSTDRDTQYF. In nucleotides, the CDR3 is TGTGCCAGCAGTGGCCGGGACAGTACTGACAGGGATACGCAGTATTTT.

This clonotype was seen a handful of times. The V call is TRBV5-5, the J call TRBJ1-4, with TRBD1 matching 9 bases. This CDR3 spans 14 amino acids. Germline V gene data show CDR1 as SGHKS and CDR2 as YYEKEE (reference sequence). V lost 2 bases, J lost 5 bases, and 1 base stayed unmatched. The CDR3 DNA reads as TGTGCCAGCAGCTTCGGGACAGGGAATGAAAAACTGTTTTTT. It codes for CASSFGTGNEKLFF.

The CDR3 is CASDQLGVSTDTQYF. CDR3 sequence (DNA): TGCGCCAGCGACCAACTAGGGGTTAGCACAGATACGCAGTATTTT. The gene calls are TRBV5-1 and TRBJ2-3; D may correspond to TRBD1 or TRBD2 (5 bases each). Germline CDR1 SGHRS, CDR2 YFSETQ. The CDR3 covers 15 residues. Trimming shortened V by 7 bases and J by 0 bases, and 15 bases separated the two germline ends.

This clonotype was counted only a few times. The chain uses TRBV7-6 and TRBJ1-4; possible D gene TRBD1, 6 bases. Germline assignment: CDR1 SGHVS and CDR2 FNYEAQ. Trimming removed 3 bases from V and 10 bases from J, with 18 bases in between. The CDR3 totals 15 residues. This chain's CDR3 is CASSFTLTGVGKLFF. In DNA, the CDR3 is TGTGCCAGCAGCTTTACCTTGACAGGAGTGGGAAAACTGTTTTTT.

A note on this clonotype: This may come from a read error, since a much larger clone is one base off. This chain uses TRBV6-5 with TRBJ2-7, with D uncertain. Germline-derived CDR1 and CDR2 are MNHEY and SVGAGI. The CDR3 consists of 11 residues. The ends were cut back, 2 bases at V and 9 bases at J, with 8 bases in the middle. CDR3 DNA: TGTGCCAGCAGTTACGGGCGAGTGCAGTACTTC. The encoded protein is CASSYGRVQYF.

The chain uses TRBV5-1 and TRBJ2-1, with 13 bases aligning to TRBD2. The V and J ends lost 4 bases and 3 bases, in that order; junction bases with no gene match: 4. Germline CDR1 is SGHRS and CDR2 is YFSETQ. The CDR3 length is 16 residues. The CDR3 sequence: CASSPGTSGDYNEQFF. For the CDR3, the DNA is TGCGCCAGCAGCCCTGGGACTAGCGGGGACTACAATGAGCAGTTCTTC. Based on the CDR3 plus reference TRBV5-1 and TRBJ2-1, the full variable domain is KAGVTQTPRYLIKTRGQQVTLSCSPISGHRSVSWYQQTPGQGLQFLFEYFSETQRNKGNFPGRFSGRQFSNSRSEMNVSTLELGDSALYLCASSPGTSGDYNEQFFGPGTRLTVL.

This clonotype was found a few times. The V call is TRBV5-1, the J call TRBJ2-7, with D possibly TRBD2 on 6 matching bases. Trimming left V 2 bases short and J 1 base short, with 16 bases between. CDR3 size: 16 residues. Germline CDR1 reads SGHRS; CDR2 reads YFSETQ. The CDR3 protein is CASSLSLGSGSYEQYF. DNA for the CDR3: TGCGCCAGCAGCTTATCCTTGGGTAGCGGATCCTACGAGCAGTACTTC.